What follows are 8 T cell receptor beta chains derived from one specimen sequenced in a study of blood T cell repertoires in COVID-19. The protocol was immunoSEQ multiplex PCR, while the TCRdb copy is restricted to in-frame clones and leaves out a portion. Among 100,000 to 150,000 clones listed, about 91% were seen once. Sequencing input: peripheral blood. These receptors were taken from a man aged 45-65 years with acute or convalescent COVID-19.

The chain carries TRBV19 and TRBJ2-2; 7 bases align to TRBD1. The junction had 13 bases not matched to a gene; V was cut back by 6 bases and J by 6 bases. CDR3 length equals 16 residues. Germline V gives CDR1 LNHDA, CDR2 SQIVND (reference sequence). The CDR3 sequence: CASSIPYGTDSGELFF. The CDR3 coding sequence is TGTGCCAGTAGCATCCCCTACGGGACAGATTCCGGGGAGCTGTTTTTT.

The chain employs TRBV10-2 and TRBJ2-7; D may be TRBD2 (5 bases). Germline values: CDR1 WSHSY, CDR2 SAAADI. V lost 8 bases to trimming and J lost 0 bases, with 14 bases between them. This CDR3 is built from 14 residues. The CDR3 sequence: CASLRQTISYEQYF. CDR3 sequence (DNA): TGCGCCAGCCTCCGGCAGACTATCTCCTACGAGCAGTACTTC.

The V call is TRBV11-2, the J call TRBJ1-1, with D possibly TRBD1 on 6 matching bases. Looked up from germline, CDR1 is SGHAT and CDR2 is FQNNGV. The CDR3 consists of 15 residues. The V end lost 4 bases, the J end lost 3 bases, and 15 bases lay between the germline ends. The CDR3 nucleotides read TGTGCCAGCAGCTGGGGGGGGCTCGGGGACACTGAAGCTTTCTTT. Protein product: CASSWGGLGDTEAFF. The variable domain in full, with the rest retrieved from reference TRBV11-2 and TRBJ1-1, is EAGVAQSPRYKIIEKRQSVAFWCNPISGHATLYWYQQILGQGPKLLIQFQNNGVVDDSQLPKDRFSAERLKGVDSTLKIQPAKLEDSAVYLCASSWGGLGDTEAFFGQGTRLTVV.

The chain has TRBV11-2 and TRBJ1-1; 7 bases line up with TRBD1. The J segment lost 5 bases and the V segment lost 4 bases, leaving 7 bases of the junction unmatched. Germline-derived CDR1 and CDR2 are SGHAT and FQNNGV. This CDR3 region has 14 residues. The CDR3 DNA sequence: TGTGCCAGCAGCTCCGACAGGGTGGGAACTGAAGCTTTCTTT. Translated: CASSSDRVGTEAFF.

The genes are TRBV5-5 and TRBJ2-4, with 7 bases matching TRBD1. CDR1 is SGHKS and CDR2 is YYEKEE in the germline V gene (reference sequence). V was pared by 5 bases and J by 6 bases, with 11 bases of the junction left unmatched. The CDR3 runs 15 residues. CDR3 bases: TGTGCCAGCAGGACTGAAATACGACAGGGAAACATTCAGTACTTC. Protein: CASRTEIRQGNIQYF.

This chain links TRBV18 with TRBJ1-2; tentative D call: TRBD1 (6 bases). With 2 bases removed from V and 8 bases from J, the gap between germline ends came to 18 bases. The CDR3 covers 15 residues. CDR1 is KGHSH and CDR2 is LQKENI in the germline V gene. The CDR3 spells CASSPWPQGWEGYTF. The CDR3 nucleotides read TGTGCCAGCTCACCATGGCCTCAGGGGTGGGAAGGCTACACCTTC.

The rearrangement links TRBV10-3 to TRBJ2-7, with a tentative D call TRBD2 (6 bases). The CDR3 consists of 12 residues. CDR1 and CDR2 from the germline V gene are ENHRY and SYGVKD. Trimming pared 6 bases from V and 7 bases from J, leaving 13 bases between. The CDR3 loop reads CAIRRDGIEQYF. CDR3 DNA: TGTGCCATCAGGCGGGACGGGATAGAGCAGTACTTC.

The rearrangement links TRBV28 to TRBJ1-6, with D possibly matching TRBD1 (6 bases). From germline, CDR1 is MDHEN and CDR2 SYDVKM. Trimming pared 10 bases from V and 5 bases from J, leaving 12 bases between. The CDR3 has 13 residues. The CDR3 DNA reads TGTGCCATTCGGAGGACAGATAATTCACCCCTCCACTTT. Protein product: CAIRRTDNSPLHF.